This TCR beta chain is drawn from a study of blood T cell repertoires in COVID-19. TCRdb's copy holds only in-frame clones and misses some; the assay was immunoSEQ multiplex PCR. The table records fewer than 700,000 clones, around 90% of them present only once. The CDR3 contains 14 residues. Deletions cut 4 bases from V and 8 bases from J, with 16 bases between. Germline values: CDR1 SGHTA, CDR2 FQGTGA. Followed longitudinally, the Seattle patients had been enrolled during active infection. The sequence derives from a woman in her forties or fifties with COVID-19, enrolled during active disease. The source material was peripheral blood. This chain uses TRBV7-3 with TRBJ2-3; D remains unclear. The CDR3 reads CASSSEVTPGTQYF. The CDR3 DNA reads TGTGCCAGCAGCTCAGAGGTAACTCCCGGTACGCAGTATTTT.